The clone carrying this T cell receptor (beta chain) was found a few times. Its antigen is unknown. The ends were cut back, 4 bases at V and 4 bases at J, with 5 bases in the middle. The germline gives CDR1 LNHNV, CDR2 YYDKDF (reference sequence). The CDR3 contains 12 residues. The data belong to a study of identical twins. Study conclusions and caveats: Memory repertoires lacked the insertion deficit that abundant cord blood beta clonotypes showed.

TCRdb re-called the 5' RACE reads through MiXCR, storing one row per CDR3 protein. Altogether about 520,000 distinct CDR3 sequences are present, approximately 22% being singletons, with the ten largest covering around 0.91%. This same sample was also part of a study on T cells expressing NK-cell markers. As that report states: Dominant NKG2C+ clonotype frequencies of about 1.0-7.5% of CD8+ T cells were measured in over 5 donors.

Material: CD4+ T cells sorted from blood. This TCR derives from a young woman in good health. The chain uses TRBV15 and TRBJ2-1; D unresolved. The DNA of the CDR3 is TGTGCCACCAGCACATATTACAATGAGCAGTTCTTC. It encodes CATSTYYNEQFF.